Following are 21 T cell receptor beta chains from one sample sequenced in a study of blood T cell repertoires in COVID-19. Sequencing used immunoSEQ multiplex PCR; TCRdb keeps in-frame clones, though not all of them. The sample records 270,000 or so clones, 85% to 90% being singletons. The sample was PBMCs or T cells enriched from blood (not recorded which). These receptors came from a woman aged 30 to 39 with acute COVID-19.

The CDR3 sequence is CASRESTGGAGGYTF. CDR3 bases: TGTGCCAGCAGAGAGAGTACAGGGGGCGCGGGTGGCTACACCTTC. The V gene is TRBV27, the J gene TRBJ1-2; 9 nucleotides align to TRBD1. V was pared by 6 bases and J by 7 bases, with 12 bases of the junction left unmatched. This CDR3 contains 15 residues. Germline V lookup: CDR1 MNHEY, CDR2 SMNVEV (reference sequence).

This clone was seen just once. The chain joins TRBV6-4 to TRBJ2-1; the match to TRBD2 covers 13 bases. There are 15 residues in the CDR3. The junction had 4 bases not matched to a gene; V was cut back by 5 bases and J by 6 bases. Looked up from germline, CDR1 is MRHNA and CDR2 is SNTAGT. The CDR3 loop reads CASSPRLAGGNEQFF. The DNA for the CDR3 is TGTGCCAGCAGTCCTCGACTAGCGGGAGGCAATGAGCAGTTCTTC.

The chain joins TRBV4-2 to TRBJ1-5; TRBD1 aligns across 9 bases. Trimming at V came to 0 bases and at J to 1 base, leaving 4 bases not matched to a gene. Germline loops: CDR1 LGHNA, CDR2 YNFKEQ. The CDR3 covers 17 residues. The CDR3 DNA follows: TGTGCCAGCAGCCAAGATCTCGACAGGGGGAGCAATCAGCCCCAGCATTTT. Protein: CASSQDLDRGSNQPQHF.

The chain combines TRBV28 with TRBJ1-1; D is unresolved. CDR1 is MDHEN, CDR2 SYDVKM, per germline. V lost 4 bases to trimming and J lost 2 bases, with 11 bases between them. CDR3 length: 14 amino acids. The CDR3 sequence: CASSYWAGNTEAFF. The CDR3 region has the DNA TGTGCCAGCAGTTACTGGGCGGGCAACACTGAAGCTTTCTTT. Drawing the rest from reference TRBV28 and TRBJ1-1, the complete variable domain is DVKVTQSSRYLVKRTGEKVFLECVQDMDHENMFWYRQDPGLGLRLIYFSYDVKMKEKGDIPEGYSVSREKKERFSLILESASTNQTSMYLCASSYWAGNTEAFFGQGTRLTVV.

The count of this clone is one. This chain connects TRBV9 to TRBJ2-3; D gene uncertain. Germline-derived CDR1 and CDR2 are SGDLS and YYNGEE. The CDR3 spans 19 residues. Between the trimmed V and J ends, which lost 0 bases and 4 bases, there was a span of 24 bases. The CDR3 region has the DNA TGTGCCAGCAGCGTAGCTACCCCCACCTCCTTCACCCCCCCAGATACGCAGTATTTT. Translated, it gives CASSVATPTSFTPPDTQYF.

This chain links TRBV19 with TRBJ1-1, with D possibly being TRBD1 (5 bases). The CDR3 covers 14 residues. Per the germline V gene, CDR1 is LNHDA and CDR2 is SQIVND (reference sequence). Trimming shortened V by 6 bases and J by 0 bases, and 11 bases separated the two germline ends. CDR3 sequence (DNA): TGTGCCAGTAGGCCGGACAACTTGAACACTGAAGCTTTCTTT. Protein: CASRPDNLNTEAFF.

This clone was found a few times. This chain connects TRBV28 to TRBJ2-2; possibly TRBD2 for D (5 bases). This CDR3 is 15 amino acids long. Trimming took off 7 bases at V and 6 bases at J, with 18 bases between the two ends. Germline loops: CDR1 MDHEN, CDR2 SYDVKM. The CDR3 sequence is CASIPEGLVSGELFF. The CDR3 nucleotides are TGTGCCAGCATTCCCGAGGGTCTAGTGTCCGGGGAGCTGTTTTTT. The entire variable domain, with the rest obtained from reference TRBV28 and TRBJ2-2, is as follows: DVKVTQSSRYLVKRTGEKVFLECVQDMDHENMFWYRQDPGLGLRLIYFSYDVKMKEKGDIPEGYSVSREKKERFSLILESASTNQTSMYLCASIPEGLVSGELFFGEGSRLTVL.

The V and J genes are TRBV29-1 and TRBJ2-1; maybe TRBD2 (7 bases). Trimming took off 4 bases at V and 4 bases at J, with 14 bases between the two ends. The CDR3 covers 14 residues. Germline CDR1 is SQVTM and CDR2 is ANQGSEA. CDR3 bases: TGCAGCGTTGGGGGGGGCTCTTTATACAATGAGCAGTTCTTC. As protein: CSVGGGSLYNEQFF.

This chain connects TRBV5-8 to TRBJ2-7; 8 bases are shared with TRBD2. The germline gives CDR1 SGHTS, CDR2 YDEGEE. Trimming took 0 bases from V and 0 from J; bases not matched to a gene: 8. There are 17 residues in the CDR3. In DNA, the CDR3 is TGTGCCAGCAGCTTGGTGACCGGGAGGGGTGCCTCCTACGAGCAGTACTTC. This encodes CASSLVTGRGASYEQYF.

The V gene is TRBV28, the J gene TRBJ2-3; 9 positions match TRBD2. Germline assignment: CDR1 MDHEN and CDR2 SYDVKM. The trim removed 2 bases at V and 6 bases at J, leaving 12 bases unmatched. The length of the CDR3 is 17 residues. The CDR3 nucleotides read TGTGCCAGCAGTTTAGCTAGCGGGATCGGCTTTAGTGATACGCAGTATTTT. It specifies CASSLASGIGFSDTQYF.

V usage is TRBV27 and J usage is TRBJ2-3; no clear D gene. CDR1 MNHEY and CDR2 SMNVEV come from the germline V gene (reference sequence). V was shortened by 4 bases and J by 7 bases, with 6 bases between the two germline ends. The length of the CDR3 is 11 residues. The CDR3: CASSSDYTQYF. The CDR3 DNA follows: TGTGCCAGCAGTTCAGATTATACGCAGTATTTT.

The CDR3 region is CASSALAGNYEQYF. The CDR3 DNA is TGTGCCAGCAGTGCCCTAGCGGGAAACTACGAGCAGTACTTC. The genes are TRBV6-4 and TRBJ2-7; 9 bases fit TRBD2. The CDR3 is 14 amino acids. V was clipped by 4 bases and J by 3 bases; unmatched bases: 4. Germline V gene sequence: CDR1 MRHNA, CDR2 SNTAGT.

The chain joins TRBV7-2 to TRBJ2-1, with TRBD2 matching 8 bases. This CDR3 comprises 18 residues. CDR1 is SGHTA, CDR2 FQGNSA, per germline. Unmatched junction bases numbered 15, after V lost 2 bases and J lost 6 bases. The CDR3 DNA reads TGTGCCAGCAGCTTACGCAATCTAGCGCGGGAGGAATCCAATGAGCAGTTCTTC. This translates into CASSLRNLAREESNEQFF. Full variable domain (remainder filled in from reference TRBV7-2 and TRBJ2-1): GAGVSQSPSNKVTEKGKDVELRCDPISGHTALYWYRQSLGQGLEFLIYFQGNSAPDKSGLPSDRFSAERTGGSVSTLTIQRTQQEDSAVYLCASSLRNLAREESNEQFFGPGTRLTVL.

Only one count was recorded for this clone. The genes are TRBV24-1 and TRBJ2-4; 7 nucleotides line up with TRBD1. V was clipped by 4 bases and J by 1 base; unmatched bases: 3. The CDR3 covers 15 residues. CDR1 and CDR2 from the germline V gene are KGHDR and SFDVKD. For the CDR3, the DNA is TGTGCCACCAGTGACTCCAGGGGGGCCAAAAACATTCAGTACTTC. It is translated as CATSDSRGAKNIQYF.

The rearrangement links TRBV19 to TRBJ2-2; TRBD2 is a possible D gene (7 bases). The CDR3 length is 15 residues. V was clipped by 4 bases and J by 2 bases, with 11 bases between them. The germline V gene encodes CDR1 LNHDA and CDR2 SQIVND (reference sequence). The CDR3 here is CASSRGGQNTGELFF. The CDR3 DNA reads as TGTGCCAGTAGTAGGGGGGGCCAAAACACCGGGGAGCTGTTTTTT.

CDR3 nucleotides: TGTGCCAGTAGAAAGGGGTTTACTGAAGCTTTCTTT. Translating it yields CASRKGFTEAFF. The chain employs TRBV19 and TRBJ1-1; D may be TRBD1 (5 bases). Trimming shortened V by 6 bases and J by 5 bases, and 10 bases separated the two germline ends. Germline V CDR1 and CDR2: LNHDA, SQIVND (reference sequence). There are 12 residues in the CDR3.

The chain links TRBV27 to TRBJ2-2; D may be TRBD2 (5 bases). Germline V gives CDR1 MNHEY, CDR2 SMNVEV (reference sequence). The V end was cut by 2 bases, the J end by 2 bases, with 15 bases between. This CDR3 spans 17 amino acids. The CDR3 DNA is TGTGCCAGCAGTTTAGCTTCTCGGGCTAGCAACACCGGGGAGCTGTTTTTT. As protein: CASSLASRASNTGELFF.

V usage is TRBV5-1 and J usage is TRBJ2-3; D might be TRBD1 (6 bases). V lost 0 bases and J 3 bases, leaving 8 bases between the germline ends. This CDR3 region has 14 residues. Germline values: CDR1 SGHRS, CDR2 YFSETQ. The CDR3 sequence is CASSLVQGTDTQYF. The CDR3 bases are TGCGCCAGCAGCTTGGTACAGGGTACAGATACGCAGTATTTT.

The chain carries TRBV3-1 (or the pseudogene TRBV3-2) and TRBJ2-1, with D tentatively TRBD2 (6 bases). Germline V gives CDR1 LGHDT, CDR2 YNNKEL (reference sequence). The CDR3 covers 16 residues. The germline V and J ends were trimmed by 1 base and 2 bases, with 12 bases remaining between them. The chain's CDR3 is CASSQVNGGTYNEQFF. CDR3 bases: TGTGCCAGCAGCCAAGTCAACGGGGGAACCTACAATGAGCAGTTCTTC.

The chain recombines TRBV5-1 with TRBJ2-7; a weak D match, TRBD2 (5 bases). Germline V lookup: CDR1 SGHRS, CDR2 YFSETQ. Deletions cut 1 base from V and 7 bases from J, with 18 bases between. The CDR3 is 15 amino acids. The CDR3 here is CASSLMLARPEEQYF. CDR3 nucleotides: TGCGCCAGCAGCTTGATGTTAGCGCGCCCCGAGGAGCAGTACTTC.

The chain recombines TRBV29-1 with TRBJ2-1; 9 bases are shared with TRBD2. In germline, CDR1 is SQVTM, CDR2 ANQGSEA. V shed 8 bases, J shed 2 bases, and the junction held 7 bases outside the gene matches. There are 14 residues in the CDR3. Written as DNA, the CDR3 is TGCAGCCTAAGACCTAGCGGGACCTACAATGAGCAGTTCTTC. It translates to CSLRPSGTYNEQFF.